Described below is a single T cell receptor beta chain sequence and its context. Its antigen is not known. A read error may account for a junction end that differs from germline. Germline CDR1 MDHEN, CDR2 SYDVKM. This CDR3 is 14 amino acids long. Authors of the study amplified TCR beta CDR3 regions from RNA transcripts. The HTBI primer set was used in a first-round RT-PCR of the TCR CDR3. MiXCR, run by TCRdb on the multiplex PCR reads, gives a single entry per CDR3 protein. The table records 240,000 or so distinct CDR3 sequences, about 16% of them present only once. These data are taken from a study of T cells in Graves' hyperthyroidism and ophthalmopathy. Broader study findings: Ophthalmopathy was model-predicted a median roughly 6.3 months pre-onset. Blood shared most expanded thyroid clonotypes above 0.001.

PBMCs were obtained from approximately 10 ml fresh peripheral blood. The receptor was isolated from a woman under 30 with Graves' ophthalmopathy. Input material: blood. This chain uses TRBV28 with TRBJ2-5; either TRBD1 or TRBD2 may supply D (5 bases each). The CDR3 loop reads CASSQTGDRPSRDF. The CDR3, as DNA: TGTGCCAGCAGTCAAACCGGGGACCGCCCGTCCAGGGATTTC.